Presented here are 31 T cell receptor beta chains from one specimen sequenced in a study of CD8 T cells in Susac syndrome. Reverse transcription of roughly 0.5 to 1 ug RNA was carried out with random hexamers. Each CDR3 protein is one row after TCRdb ran MiXCR on the immunoSEQ multiplex PCR reads. Among about 210,000 distinct CDR3 sequences listed, roughly 96% were seen once. Sequencing used CD4+ T cells from PBMCs. These receptor sequences come from a human donor with multiple sclerosis.

This chain uses TRBV19 with TRBJ2-1; 8 positions match TRBD2. CDR3 length equals 15 residues. CDR1 LNHDA and CDR2 SQIVND come from the germline V gene (reference sequence). Trimming took 1 base from V and 5 from J; bases not matched to a gene: 4. CDR3 protein: CASSIAAGDDNEQFF. The DNA for the CDR3 is TGTGCCAGTAGTATAGCAGCGGGAGACGACAATGAGCAGTTCTTC.

This clonotype came up once. The chain carries TRBV7-2 and TRBJ1-5; D is possibly TRBD1 (5 bases). V was cut by 4 bases and J by 1 base, with 8 bases left in between. The length of the CDR3 is 14 residues. CDR1 is SGHTA and CDR2 is FQGNSA in the germline V gene. Written as DNA, the CDR3 is TGTGCCAGCAGCTCTGACAGCAGCAATCAGCCCCAGCATTTT. It translates to CASSSDSSNQPQHF.

This clonotype appeared a single time. V usage is TRBV7-9 and J usage is TRBJ2-3, with 8 bases fitting TRBD2. V was clipped by 5 bases and J by 6 bases; unmatched bases: 13. CDR3 length equals 16 residues. Germline V gene lookup returns CDR1 SEHNR and CDR2 FQNEAQ (reference sequence). Here the CDR3 DNA reads TGTGCCAGCAGCCATGGCAGCGGGGGTCCCATTGATACGCAGTATTTT. As protein: CASSHGSGGPIDTQYF. The complete variable domain, with remaining parts taken from reference TRBV7-9 and TRBJ2-3, reads DTGVSQNPRHKITKRGQNVTFRCDPISEHNRLYWYRQTLGQGPEFLTYFQNEAQLEKSRLLSDRFSAERPKGSFSTLEIQRTEQGDSAMYLCASSHGSGGPIDTQYFGPGTRLTVL.

This chain links TRBV3-1 with TRBJ2-6; no reliable D call. Trimming took 7 bases from V and 2 from J, leaving 12 bases between them. Germline lookup yields CDR1 LGHDT and CDR2 YNNKEL (reference sequence). The CDR3 has 15 residues. This CDR3 reads CASTARVTGANVLTF. CDR3 bases: TGTGCCAGCACAGCCAGAGTAACTGGGGCCAACGTCCTGACTTTC.

The rearrangement joins TRBV15 to TRBJ1-2; D is unresolved. Trimming removed 5 bases at V and 8 bases at J, with 21 bases between. CDR1 is LNHNV and CDR2 is YYDKDF in the germline V gene (reference sequence). The length of the CDR3 is 15 residues. The CDR3 region is CATSRTLDGLGGYTF. CDR3 in DNA: TGTGCCACCAGCCGAACACTAGACGGTCTGGGGGGCTACACCTTC. Variable domain in full (rest from reference TRBV15 and TRBJ1-2): DAMVIQNPRYQVTQFGKPVTLSCSQTLNHNVMYWYQQKSSQAPKLLFHYYDKDFNNEADTPDNFQSRRPNTSFCFLDIRSPGLGDTAMYLCATSRTLDGLGGYTFGSGTRLTVV.

The chain is built from TRBV5-6 and TRBJ2-3, with TRBD2 as a possible D gene (6 bases). V was clipped by 4 bases and J by 4 bases, with 16 bases between them. Looked up from germline, CDR1 is SGHDT and CDR2 is YYEEEE. This CDR3 has 15 residues. CDR3 DNA: TGTGCCAGCAGCGCGCCGGGAGTTGCAGCAGATACGCAGTATTTT. This gives the protein CASSAPGVAADTQYF.

The CDR3 protein is CASSFGGEQFF. CDR3 coding DNA: TGTGCCAGCAGTTTTGGTGGGGAGCAGTTCTTC. The chain employs TRBV12-3 or TRBV12-4 and TRBJ2-1; D unclear. Trimming cost V 3 bases and J 10 bases, with 7 bases left between them. The CDR3 is 11 amino acids.

The genes are TRBV20-1 and TRBJ1-6, with no clear D. V was trimmed by 0 bases and J by 10 bases, leaving 19 bases between them. The CDR3 runs 16 residues. In germline, CDR1 is DFQATT, CDR2 SNEGSKA (reference sequence). DNA of the CDR3: TGCAGTGCTAGAGATTGGGCGGGAGGCCGAGCCTCACCCCTCCACTTT. As protein: CSARDWAGGRASPLHF.

The table lists this clonotype with a few counts. The chain employs TRBV30 and TRBJ2-7; D remains ambiguous. Germline lookup yields CDR1 GTSNPN and CDR2 SVGIG (reference sequence). The CDR3 consists of 11 residues. Trimming cost V 0 bases and J 5 bases, with 5 bases left between them. The DNA for the CDR3 is TGTGCCTGGAGTGTCCTCCACGAGCAGTACTTC. This sequence encodes CAWSVLHEQYF.

This clonotype occurred once. The V call is TRBV18, the J call TRBJ1-5; a possible D gene is TRBD1 (6 bases). The ends were cut back, 3 bases at V and 2 bases at J, with 17 bases in the middle. The germline V gene encodes CDR1 KGHSH and CDR2 LQKENI. The CDR3 extends over 17 amino acids. CDR3 amino acids: CASSPKGQNGGNQPQHF. Written as DNA, the CDR3 is TGTGCCAGCTCACCGAAAGGACAGAACGGGGGCAATCAGCCCCAGCATTTT.

V and J are TRBV5-4 and TRBJ2-5; D remains ambiguous. V gave up 3 bases and J gave up 1 base, with 16 bases separating them. This CDR3 has 16 residues. Germline CDR1 is SGHNT and CDR2 is YYREEE (reference sequence). CDR3 sequence (DNA): TGTGCCAGCAGCTCCGGTGGGGTCCTAGGCCAAGAGACCCAGTACTTC. It yields the protein CASSSGGVLGQETQYF.

V gene TRBV29-1 combines with J gene TRBJ2-3; 9 bases map to TRBD2. In germline, CDR1 is SQVTM, CDR2 ANQGSEA. The length of the CDR3 is 13 residues. The J segment lost 6 bases and the V segment lost 4 bases, leaving 5 bases of the junction unmatched. The CDR3 sequence: CSVVIAGADTQYF. In nucleotides, the CDR3 is TGCAGCGTTGTGATAGCGGGGGCGGATACGCAGTATTTT.

The rearrangement uses TRBV7-3 and TRBJ2-3; D gene uncertain. V lost 1 base, J lost 2 bases, and 4 bases lay in between. Germline values: CDR1 SGHTA, CDR2 FQGTGA. The CDR3 runs 13 residues. CDR3 sequence (DNA): TGTGCCAGCAGCTTAATAAACACAGATACGCAGTATTTT. Its protein is CASSLINTDTQYF.

Concerning this clonotype itself: One junction end does not reproduce the germline sequence, and a read error may be involved. This sequence joins TRBV6-5 and TRBJ2-6; D unresolved. Germline CDR1 reads MNHEY; CDR2 reads SVGAGI. CDR3 size: 13 residues. The CDR3 spells CASRYSGANVLTF. CDR3 nucleotide sequence: TGTGCCAGCAGATACTCTGGGGCCAACGTCCTGACTTTC.

A single count supports this clonotype. This chain links TRBV27 with TRBJ1-2, with D unresolved. The length of the CDR3 is 14 residues. Trimming took 7 bases from V and 4 from J, leaving 16 bases between them. Germline CDR1 is MNHEY and CDR2 is SMNVEV (reference sequence). CDR3 amino acids: CASKPYGSFYGYTF. In DNA form, the CDR3 reads TGTGCCAGCAAACCCTACGGTAGTTTCTATGGCTACACCTTC.

This clonotype appeared a single time. This rearrangement joins TRBV11-1 to TRBJ1-2; weak D call: TRBD1 (5 bases). This CDR3 contains 13 residues. Trimming took 5 bases from V and 6 from J, leaving 13 bases between them. Germline CDR1 reads SGHAT; CDR2 reads FQDESV (reference sequence). The CDR3 is CASSPRWGHGYTF. CDR3 coding DNA: TGTGCCAGCAGCCCCCGTTGGGGCCATGGCTACACCTTC.

The chain combines TRBV29-1 with TRBJ2-7, with D hard to call. Trimming cost V 4 bases and J 2 bases, with 9 bases left between them. The CDR3 contains 12 residues. Germline V gene data show CDR1 as SQVTM and CDR2 as ANQGSEA. CDR3 residues: CSVAPAAYEQYF. The CDR3 nucleotides read TGCAGCGTTGCCCCAGCAGCCTACGAGCAGTACTTC.

This rearrangement joins TRBV3-1 to TRBJ2-7, with 9 bases that match TRBD1. In germline, CDR1 is LGHDT, CDR2 YNNKEL (reference sequence). With 5 bases clipped from V and 5 bases from J, the junction kept 10 bases outside the gene matches. The CDR3 runs 15 residues. As DNA, the CDR3 is TGTGCCAGCAGCGTTGGGACAGGGAGTTTCCACGAGCAGTACTTC. The encoded protein is CASSVGTGSFHEQYF.

This chain connects TRBV12-3 or TRBV12-4 to TRBJ1-2; D possibly corresponds to TRBD1 (5 bases). V gave up 5 bases and J gave up 8 bases, with 27 bases separating them. The CDR3 is made up of 17 amino acids. Written as DNA, the CDR3 is TGTGCCAGCAGTGGAATGAGGGGCGGGTCAGGGTCCTTAGGCTACACCTTC. This translates into CASSGMRGGSGSLGYTF.

The V call is TRBV29-1, the J call TRBJ2-1, with no clear D. There are 12 residues in the CDR3. Trimming pared 6 bases from V and 12 bases from J, leaving 18 bases between. The germline V gene has CDR1 SQVTM and CDR2 ANQGSEA. The CDR3 DNA follows: TGCAGCGTCAGTCCGGGCCCCGCTGGGCAGTTCTTC. Its translation is CSVSPGPAGQFF.

The chain links TRBV29-1 to TRBJ1-6, with a weak D call TRBD1 (5 bases). The V and J ends lost 1 base and 13 bases respectively, with 11 bases between them. Looked up from germline, CDR1 is SQVTM and CDR2 is ANQGSEA. This CDR3 is 12 amino acids long. This CDR3 reads CSVEVPGHPLHF. CDR3 coding DNA: TGCAGCGTTGAAGTCCCTGGACATCCCCTCCACTTT.

The chain links TRBV3-1 to TRBJ2-1; 14 positions agree with TRBD2. The ends lost 4 bases at V and 5 bases at J; junction bases unmatched: 4. Germline CDR1 reads LGHDT; CDR2 reads YNNKEL (reference sequence). The CDR3 length is 16 residues. The CDR3 loop is CASSPGTSGSNNEQFF. The CDR3 DNA follows: TGTGCCAGCAGCCCCGGGACTAGCGGGAGCAACAATGAGCAGTTCTTC.

This chain links TRBV29-1 with TRBJ2-3; no definite D call. This CDR3 has 12 residues. The germline CDR1 and CDR2 sequences are SQVTM and ANQGSEA. V lost 5 bases, J lost 3 bases, and 9 bases lay in between. CDR3 protein: CSVNRETDTQYF. CDR3 DNA: TGCAGCGTTAACCGTGAAACAGATACGCAGTATTTT.

The chain carries TRBV30 and TRBJ2-6; D perhaps matches TRBD1 (6 bases). Trimming took off 2 bases at V and 0 bases at J, with 14 bases between the two ends. Germline V CDR1 and CDR2: GTSNPN, SVGIG (reference sequence). This CDR3 spans 17 amino acids. CDR3 amino acids: CAWSRTGLRSGANVLTF. CDR3 coding DNA: TGTGCCTGGAGTCGCACAGGGCTACGCTCTGGGGCCAACGTCCTGACTTTC.

V is TRBV14 and J is TRBJ2-7, with D tentatively TRBD2 (6 bases). The CDR3 totals 13 residues. The V and J ends lost 1 base and 6 bases respectively, with 10 bases between them. CDR1 is SGHDN and CDR2 is FVKESK in the germline V gene. CDR3 loop: CASSQVVGGEQYF. CDR3 nucleotides: TGTGCCAGCAGCCAAGTGGTCGGGGGCGAGCAGTACTTC.

The chain is built from TRBV29-1 and TRBJ2-2; no clear D. Germline values: CDR1 SQVTM, CDR2 ANQGSEA. Trimming stripped 7 bases from V and 3 bases from J, with 9 bases between. There are 12 residues in the CDR3. The CDR3 loop is CSGWGYTGELFF. The CDR3 region has the DNA TGCAGCGGTTGGGGATACACCGGGGAGCTGTTTTTT.

The chain couples TRBV28 to TRBJ2-1; D is undetermined. The germline CDR1 and CDR2 sequences are MDHEN and SYDVKM. The CDR3 contains 11 residues. V was trimmed by 6 bases and J by 4 bases, leaving 4 bases between them. CDR3 sequence reads: CASRVYNEQFF. CDR3 in DNA: TGTGCCAGCAGGGTATACAATGAGCAGTTCTTC.

The J gene is TRBJ2-7, the V gene TRBV20-1; TRBD2 aligns across 13 bases. The CDR3 consists of 21 residues. Per germline, CDR1 DFQATT and CDR2 SNEGSKA (reference sequence). With V trimmed by 3 bases and J by 2 bases, 22 bases remained unmatched. CDR3 nucleotides: TGCAGTGCTAGCCGCGGCCGGGATCGGGCAGCGGGACTAGCGGGACCCTACGAGCAGTACTTC. It is translated as CSASRGRDRAAGLAGPYEQYF.

CDR3 loop: CSAILTLTSTDTQYF. Written as DNA, the CDR3 is TGCAGCGCCATACTAACCCTAACTAGCACAGATACGCAGTATTTT. The chain is built from TRBV29-1 and TRBJ2-3; no clear D. The germline CDR1 and CDR2 sequences are SQVTM and ANQGSEA. The ends were cut back, 7 bases at V and 0 bases at J, with 17 bases in the middle. The CDR3 length is 15 residues.

J is TRBJ1-1 and V is TRBV29-1, with D maybe TRBD1 (5 bases). Trimming took off 3 bases at V and 7 bases at J, with 12 bases between the two ends. Germline V lookup: CDR1 SQVTM, CDR2 ANQGSEA. There are 12 residues in the CDR3. CDR3 coding DNA: TGCAGCGTTGAGCAGTGGGGCCGTGAAGCTTTCTTT. This translates into CSVEQWGREAFF.

The CDR3 DNA is TGCGCCAGCAGCCTGGGGACAGTCACAGATACGCAGTATTTT. Translated: CASSLGTVTDTQYF. The gene calls are TRBV5-1 and TRBJ2-3; TRBD1 agrees at 7 bases. V shed 4 bases, J shed 2 bases, and the junction held 4 bases outside the gene matches. In germline, CDR1 is SGHRS, CDR2 YFSETQ. The CDR3 extends over 14 amino acids.